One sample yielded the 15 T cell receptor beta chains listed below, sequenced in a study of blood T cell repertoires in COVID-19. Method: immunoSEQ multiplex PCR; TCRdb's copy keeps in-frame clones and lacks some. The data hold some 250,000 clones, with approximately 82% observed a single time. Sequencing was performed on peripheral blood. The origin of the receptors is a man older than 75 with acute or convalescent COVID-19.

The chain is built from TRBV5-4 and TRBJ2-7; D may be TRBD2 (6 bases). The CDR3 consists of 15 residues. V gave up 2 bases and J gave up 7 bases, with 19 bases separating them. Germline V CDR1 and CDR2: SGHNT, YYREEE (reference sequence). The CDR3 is CASSFGETLGGEQYF. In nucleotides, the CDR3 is TGTGCCAGCAGCTTTGGCGAGACCTTGGGAGGAGAGCAGTACTTC.

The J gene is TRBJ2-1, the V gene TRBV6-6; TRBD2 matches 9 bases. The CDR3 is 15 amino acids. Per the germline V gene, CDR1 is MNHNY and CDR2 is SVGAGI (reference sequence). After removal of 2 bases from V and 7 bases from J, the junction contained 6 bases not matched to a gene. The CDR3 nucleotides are TGTGCCAGCAGTTACAGTGCGGGGGGGCCGAATGAGCAGTTCTTC. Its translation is CASSYSAGGPNEQFF.

This CDR3 is CASTPQASGSWETQYF. The CDR3 DNA sequence: TGTGCCAGTACCCCCCAGGCTAGCGGGTCTTGGGAGACCCAGTACTTC. The chain recombines TRBV19 with TRBJ2-5; 8 positions agree with TRBD2. The CDR3 is 16 amino acids. From germline, CDR1 is LNHDA and CDR2 SQIVND (reference sequence). J lost 5 bases, V lost 7 bases, and 15 bases had no gene match.

CDR3 bases: TGTGCCACCAGTGATCCCAGGGAACCCAATCAGCCCCAGCATTTT. The encoded protein is CATSDPREPNQPQHF. The V and J genes are TRBV24-1 and TRBJ1-5, with a possible D match to TRBD1 (5 bases). Trimming stripped 3 bases from V and 3 bases from J, with 11 bases between. CDR3 length: 15 residues. Germline values: CDR1 KGHDR, CDR2 SFDVKD.

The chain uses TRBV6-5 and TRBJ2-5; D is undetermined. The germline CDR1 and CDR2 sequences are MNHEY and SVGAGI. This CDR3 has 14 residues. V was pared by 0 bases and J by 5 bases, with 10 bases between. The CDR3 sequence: CASSYSPIRETQYF. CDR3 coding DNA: TGTGCCAGCAGTTACTCCCCTATCCGGGAGACCCAGTACTTC.

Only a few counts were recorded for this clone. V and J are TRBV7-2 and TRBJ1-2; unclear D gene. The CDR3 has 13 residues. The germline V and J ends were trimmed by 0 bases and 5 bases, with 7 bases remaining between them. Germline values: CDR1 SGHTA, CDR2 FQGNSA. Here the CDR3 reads CASSLALGYGYTF. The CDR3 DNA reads TGTGCCAGCAGCTTAGCACTAGGTTATGGCTACACCTTC.

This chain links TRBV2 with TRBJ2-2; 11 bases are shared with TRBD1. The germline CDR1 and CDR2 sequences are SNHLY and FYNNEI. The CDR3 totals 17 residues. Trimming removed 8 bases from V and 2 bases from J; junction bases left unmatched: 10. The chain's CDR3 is CASSSGQGVRNTGELFF. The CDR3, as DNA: TGTGCCAGCTCGTCGGGACAGGGGGTGAGAAACACCGGGGAGCTGTTTTTT.

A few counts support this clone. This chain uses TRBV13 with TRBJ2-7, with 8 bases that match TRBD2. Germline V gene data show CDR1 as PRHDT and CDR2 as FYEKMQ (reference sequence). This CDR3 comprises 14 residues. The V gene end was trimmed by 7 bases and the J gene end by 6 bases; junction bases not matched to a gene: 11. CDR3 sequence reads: CASMRPGTSSEQYF. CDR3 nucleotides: TGTGCCAGCATGAGGCCCGGGACTAGTAGCGAGCAGTACTTC. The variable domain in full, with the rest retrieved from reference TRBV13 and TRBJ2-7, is AAGVIQSPRHLIKEKRETATLKCYPIPRHDTVYWYQQGPGQDPQFLISFYEKMQSDKGSIPDRFSAQQFSDYHSELNMSSLELGDSALYFCASMRPGTSSEQYFGPGTRLTVT.

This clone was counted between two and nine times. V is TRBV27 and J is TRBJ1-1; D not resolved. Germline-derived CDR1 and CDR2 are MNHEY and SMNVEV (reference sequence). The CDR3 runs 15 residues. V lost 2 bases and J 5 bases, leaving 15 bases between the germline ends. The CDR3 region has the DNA TGTGCCAGCAGTTTAATGGGCTACCAGCCAACTGAAGCTTTCTTT. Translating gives CASSLMGYQPTEAFF.

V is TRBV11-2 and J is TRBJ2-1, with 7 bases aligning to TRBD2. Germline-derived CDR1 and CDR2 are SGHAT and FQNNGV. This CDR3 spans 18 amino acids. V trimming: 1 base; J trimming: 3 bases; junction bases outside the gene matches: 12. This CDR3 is CASSLGGAGVSDYNEQFF. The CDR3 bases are TGTGCCAGCAGCTTAGGTGGGGCGGGGGTATCTGACTACAATGAGCAGTTCTTC.

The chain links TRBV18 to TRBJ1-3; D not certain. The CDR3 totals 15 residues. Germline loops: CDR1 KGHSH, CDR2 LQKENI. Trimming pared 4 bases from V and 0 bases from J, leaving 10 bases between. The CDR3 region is CASSQSASSGNTIYF. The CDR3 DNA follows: TGTGCCAGCTCACAGAGTGCTTCCTCTGGAAACACCATATATTTT.

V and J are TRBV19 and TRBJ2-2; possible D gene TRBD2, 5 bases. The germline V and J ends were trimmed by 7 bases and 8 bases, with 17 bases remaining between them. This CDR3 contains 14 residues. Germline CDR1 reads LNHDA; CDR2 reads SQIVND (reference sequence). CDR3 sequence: CASMSGLLLGELFF. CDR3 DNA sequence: TGTGCCAGTATGAGCGGATTGCTGCTGGGGGAGCTGTTTTTT.

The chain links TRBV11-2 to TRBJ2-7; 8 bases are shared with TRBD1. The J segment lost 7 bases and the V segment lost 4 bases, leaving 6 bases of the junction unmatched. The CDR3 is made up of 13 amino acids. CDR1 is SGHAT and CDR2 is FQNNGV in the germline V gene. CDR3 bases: TGTGCCAGCAGCTCCCAGGGGGCGCGGGAGCAGTACTTC. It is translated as CASSSQGAREQYF.

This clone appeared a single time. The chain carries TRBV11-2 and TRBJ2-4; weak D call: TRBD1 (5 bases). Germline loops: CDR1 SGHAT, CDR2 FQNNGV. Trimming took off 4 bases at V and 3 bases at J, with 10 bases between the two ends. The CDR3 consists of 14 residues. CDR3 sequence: CASSYRTSKNIQYF. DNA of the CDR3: TGTGCCAGCAGCTATAGGACAAGCAAAAACATTCAGTACTTC.

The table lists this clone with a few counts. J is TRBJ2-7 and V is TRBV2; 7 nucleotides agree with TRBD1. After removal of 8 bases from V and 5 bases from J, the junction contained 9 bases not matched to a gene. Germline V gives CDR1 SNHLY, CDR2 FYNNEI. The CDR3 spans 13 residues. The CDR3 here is CASRPGGLDEQYF. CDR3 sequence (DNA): TGTGCCAGCCGTCCAGGGGGTCTCGACGAGCAGTACTTC. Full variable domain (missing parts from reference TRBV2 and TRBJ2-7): EPEVTQTPSHQVTQMGQEVILRCVPISNHLYFYWYRQILGQKVEFLVSFYNNEISEKSEIFDDQFSVERPDGSNFTLKIRSTKLEDSAMYFCASRPGGLDEQYFGPGTRLTVT.